A single sample gave rise to the 9 T cell receptor beta chains below, sequenced in a study of ipilimumab plus nivolumab after autologous stem cell transplantation. Repertoires were generated with immunoSEQ multiplex PCR, while TCRdb's copy carries only in-frame clones and drops some. Of about 84,000 clones listed, 75% to 85% are singletons. Here the sequenced sample was PBMCs, taken in a trial of ipilimumab plus nivolumab as post-transplant consolidation. The origin of the receptors is a male donor with diffuse large B-cell lymphoma.

The chain links TRBV29-1 to TRBJ2-7, with D tentatively TRBD1 (5 bases). Germline V gene lookup returns CDR1 SQVTM and CDR2 ANQGSEA. The CDR3 extends over 11 amino acids. Trimming took 4 bases from V and 4 from J, leaving 8 bases between them. CDR3 region: CSVGTYYEQYF. The CDR3 DNA sequence: TGCAGCGTTGGGACATATTACGAGCAGTACTTC.

This chain uses TRBV18 with TRBJ2-3, with 7 bases that match TRBD1. CDR1 is KGHSH and CDR2 is LQKENI in the germline V gene. Trimming cost V 3 bases and J 2 bases; bases outside gene matches: 8. The CDR3 consists of 16 residues. This CDR3 is CASSPFRDRSTDTQYF. The CDR3 DNA is TGTGCCAGCTCACCGTTCCGGGACAGATCCACAGATACGCAGTATTTT.

This clone was detected only a few times. This chain links TRBV2 with TRBJ2-7; no firm D call. Trimming took 4 bases from V and 6 from J, leaving 7 bases between them. From germline, CDR1 is SNHLY and CDR2 FYNNEI. The CDR3 sequence is 11 residues long. The CDR3 protein is CASSVQVEQYF. The CDR3 DNA reads as TGTGCCAGCAGTGTTCAGGTCGAGCAGTACTTC.

V gene TRBV7-8 combines with J gene TRBJ2-7, with a tentative D call TRBD2 (6 bases). The CDR3 contains 14 residues. V dropped 2 bases and J dropped 4 bases, with 12 bases sitting between them. Looked up from germline, CDR1 is SGHVS and CDR2 is FQNEAQ. The CDR3 spells CASSLMEGLYEQYF. Written as DNA, the CDR3 is TGTGCCAGCAGCTTAATGGAGGGGTTGTACGAGCAGTACTTC. Together with reference TRBV7-8 and TRBJ2-7, the CDR3 gives the full variable domain: GAGVSQSPRYKVAKRGQDVALRCDPISGHVSLFWYQQALGQGPEFLTYFQNEAQLDKSGLPSDRFFAERPEGSVSTLKIQRTQQEDSAVYLCASSLMEGLYEQYFGPGTRLTVT.

The chain links TRBV10-1 to TRBJ2-2; the match to TRBD2 covers 13 bases. The CDR3 contains 16 residues. Germline V lookup: CDR1 WNHNN, CDR2 SYGVQD (reference sequence). V shed 4 bases, J shed 6 bases, and the junction held 5 bases outside the gene matches. The CDR3 sequence is CASSGRLAGGAGELFF. The CDR3 DNA is TGCGCCAGCAGTGGCCGACTAGCGGGGGGCGCCGGGGAGCTGTTTTTT.

This sequence joins TRBV7-8 and TRBJ2-3; D is unresolved. CDR1 and CDR2 from the germline V gene are SGHVS and FQNEAQ. Deletions cut 5 bases from V and 6 bases from J, with 9 bases between. The CDR3 consists of 12 residues. The CDR3 loop reads CASSLERDTQYF. The CDR3 coding sequence is TGTGCCAGCAGCCTCGAGCGCGATACGCAGTATTTT. Together with reference TRBV7-8 and TRBJ2-3, the CDR3 gives the full variable domain: GAGVSQSPRYKVAKRGQDVALRCDPISGHVSLFWYQQALGQGPEFLTYFQNEAQLDKSGLPSDRFFAERPEGSVSTLKIQRTQQEDSAVYLCASSLERDTQYFGPGTRLTVL.

The chain links TRBV18 to TRBJ1-1; D is unclear. In germline, CDR1 is KGHSH, CDR2 LQKENI. Between the trimmed V and J ends, which lost 3 bases and 2 bases, there was a span of 7 bases. The CDR3 has 13 residues. CDR3 in amino acids: CASSPGSNTEAFF. The CDR3, as DNA: TGTGCCAGCTCACCCGGTTCTAACACTGAAGCTTTCTTT.

This clone occurred a few times. V gene TRBV14 combines with J gene TRBJ2-7; D is unresolved. CDR3 length: 14 residues. The ends were cut back, 0 bases at V and 7 bases at J, with 13 bases in the middle. From germline, CDR1 is SGHDN and CDR2 FVKESK. The CDR3 reads CASSQEPLVGEQYF. The CDR3 DNA sequence: TGTGCCAGCAGCCAAGAGCCGCTCGTCGGGGAGCAGTACTTC.

This chain uses TRBV4-2 with TRBJ1-3; D remains unclear. Germline CDR1 LGHNA, CDR2 YNFKEQ. V was pared by 0 bases and J by 1 base, with 10 bases between. CDR3 length: 16 amino acids. The CDR3 sequence is CASSQDRHTSGNTIYF. The CDR3 DNA reads TGTGCCAGCAGCCAAGATAGACATACGTCTGGAAACACCATATATTTT.